The TCR beta chain under discussion was sequenced for a study of blood T cells in healthy people across ages. To note about this clonotype: Its antigen is not identified.

Sample-barcoded 5' priming and a J-beta primer mix drove a second PCR of 7 to 11 cycles. With 12 random nucleotides, a template-switch adaptor tagged each individual cDNA molecule. TCRdb re-analysed the 5' RACE reads in MiXCR, keeping a single row per CDR3 protein. This sample has approximately 900,000 distinct CDR3 sequences; under 35% occur once, and the top ten carry roughly 10%. Study-level points and caveats: CMV status of donors was not determined, possibly confounding expanded clonotype changes. Roughly linear declines in TCR beta diversity per million T cells occurred with age.

These data also formed part of another study, on T cells of mothers and their children. This second study says: Normalized overlap was always slightly, never significantly, higher in related than unrelated mother-child pairs.

This receptor was taken from a woman aged 40 to 50 in good health. Sequencing was performed on blood.

The CDR3 nucleotides read TGTGCCATCGGTTCGAACACCGGGGAGCTGTTTTTT. The encoded protein is CAIGSNTGELFF. The chain is built from TRBV10-3 and TRBJ2-2; D uncertain. The germline V gene has CDR1 ENHRY and CDR2 SYGVKD. The CDR3 runs 12 residues. Trimming removed 8 bases at V and 0 bases at J, with 4 bases between.